This T cell receptor (beta chain) was captured in a study of fetal regulatory T cell absence and autoimmunity. Sequencing was at survey level. Profiled with immunoSEQ multiplex PCR; TCRdb holds only in-frame clones, not every one. The profile shows 46,000 or so clones, roughly 80% of them singletons. With respect to this clone: The antigen is not known. In the same sample, other DNA sequences code for this CDR3.

Whole-study results and caveats: Oligoclonal TCR enrichment in pancreas over cord blood reached over 85-fold for some clones. Broadly similar TRB gene family usage was seen in pancreas and cord blood.

CDR3 length: 12 amino acids. The TCR originated in a newborn boy with IPEX syndrome. The specimen sequenced was cord blood. The V call is TRBV21-1, the J call TRBJ2-5; no check of the table's D call, TRBD2, against the DNA was made. TRBV21-1 is deemed a pseudogene. This CDR3 reads CASSKDRETQYF. In DNA, the CDR3 is TGTGCCAGCAGCAAAGATAGAGAGACCCAGTACTTC.